These 21 T cell receptor beta chains were sequenced from one sample in a study of blood T cell repertoires in COVID-19. TCRdb keeps only in-frame clones here, not all; method: immunoSEQ multiplex PCR. The table lists around 140,000 clones, roughly 82% of them singletons. Sequencing was done on a sample of peripheral blood. These TCRs come from a man in his 60s with active or convalescent COVID-19.

The chain has TRBV19 and TRBJ1-2, with D maybe TRBD1 (6 bases). Trimming removed 9 bases from V and 4 bases from J, with 12 bases in between. The CDR3 covers 12 residues. Germline-derived CDR1 and CDR2 are LNHDA and SQIVND (reference sequence). CDR3 sequence reads: CASLTGSYGYTF. The CDR3 DNA reads TGTGCCAGCCTAACAGGGAGCTATGGCTACACCTTC.

The CDR3 protein is CASSARDRGGNQETQYF. The CDR3 nucleotides read TGTGCCAGCAGCGCCCGGGACAGGGGTGGGAACCAAGAGACCCAGTACTTC. The V gene is TRBV9, the J gene TRBJ2-5, with 10 bases aligning to TRBD1. Germline CDR1 and CDR2: SGDLS and YYNGEE. Trimming cost V 3 bases and J 0 bases; bases outside gene matches: 8. The CDR3 is 17 residues long.

The V and J genes are TRBV7-8 and TRBJ1-2, with 7 bases lining up with TRBD1. Germline CDR1 SGHVS, CDR2 FQNEAQ. The CDR3 extends over 14 amino acids. Trimming cost V 5 bases and J 4 bases; bases outside gene matches: 7. The CDR3 coding sequence is TGTGCCAGCAGCGGAGACAGGGCAGCCTATGGCTACACCTTC. This encodes CASSGDRAAYGYTF.

The chain is built from TRBV4-3 and TRBJ2-7; D may be TRBD2 (5 bases). This CDR3 contains 14 residues. The germline V gene has CDR1 LGHNA and CDR2 YSLEER. The V end lost 4 bases, the J end lost 0 bases, and 10 bases lay between the germline ends. CDR3 region: CASSLSGNSYEQYF. Here the CDR3 DNA reads TGCGCCAGCAGCCTCTCCGGGAACTCCTACGAGCAGTACTTC.

This clone was seen only once. The V call is TRBV11-3, the J call TRBJ2-1, with 15 bases fitting TRBD2. V trimming: 4 bases; J trimming: 15 bases; junction bases outside the gene matches: 10. Germline loops: CDR1 SGHNT, CDR2 YENEEA. The CDR3 covers 15 residues. This CDR3 reads CASSSGTSGGLIGFF. DNA for the CDR3: TGTGCCAGCAGCTCAGGGACTAGCGGGGGGCTGATTGGGTTCTTC.

CDR3 nucleotides: TGTGCCAGCAGTTTGGGACAGGGGGCTCTTCAATCACCCCTCCACTTT. Translation: CASSLGQGALQSPLHF. The V and J genes are TRBV6-5 and TRBJ1-6, with 12 bases that match TRBD1. Germline CDR1 is MNHEY and CDR2 is SVGAGI. The CDR3 has 16 amino acids. With V trimmed by 4 bases and J by 10 bases, 8 bases remained unmatched.

This clone appeared once. This chain joins TRBV5-1 and TRBJ1-4; D is unclear. There are 14 residues in the CDR3. The V end lost 1 base, the J end lost 0 bases, and 4 bases lay between the germline ends. CDR1 SGHRS and CDR2 YFSETQ come from the germline V gene. The CDR3 sequence is CASSLIATNEKLFF. CDR3 DNA sequence: TGCGCCAGCAGCTTGATAGCAACTAATGAAAAACTGTTTTTT. The full variable domain, its missing parts supplied by reference TRBV5-1 and TRBJ1-4, is KAGVTQTPRYLIKTRGQQVTLSCSPISGHRSVSWYQQTPGQGLQFLFEYFSETQRNKGNFPGRFSGRQFSNSRSEMNVSTLELGDSALYLCASSLIATNEKLFFGSGTQLSVL.

CDR3 nucleotide sequence: TGTGCCAGCAGCTTAGTTATCTCCTACGAGCAGTACTTC. This codes for CASSLVISYEQYF. The chain has TRBV11-2 and TRBJ2-7; D is ambiguous. This CDR3 has 13 residues. V was shortened by 1 base and J by 0 bases, with 4 bases between the two germline ends. Germline V gene lookup returns CDR1 SGHAT and CDR2 FQNNGV.

The chain carries TRBV2 and TRBJ2-1, with TRBD1 matching over 7 bases. The CDR3 contains 13 residues. The V and J ends lost 7 bases and 3 bases, in that order; junction bases with no gene match: 3. CDR1 and CDR2 (germline): SNHLY, FYNNEI. The CDR3 nucleotides are TGTGCCAGCAAAGGGGACAGCTACAATGAGCAGTTCTTC. Its translation is CASKGDSYNEQFF.

The chain recombines TRBV5-1 with TRBJ1-1; D is uncertain. Deletions cut 4 bases from V and 6 bases from J, with 7 bases between. The CDR3 spans 11 residues. Germline CDR1 and CDR2: SGHRS and YFSETQ. The CDR3 DNA reads as TGCGCCAGCAGCCGCGGCCCTGAAGCTTTCTTT. This encodes CASSRGPEAFF.

J is TRBJ2-1 and V is TRBV25-1; possibly TRBD2 for D (6 bases). Trimming left V 1 base short and J 4 bases short, with 14 bases between. Per germline, CDR1 MGHDK and CDR2 SYGVNS. The CDR3 runs 16 residues. CDR3 sequence reads: CASSESRTGLYNEQFF. CDR3 nucleotides: TGTGCCAGCAGTGAATCCCGTACAGGACTATACAATGAGCAGTTCTTC.

This sequence joins TRBV7-2 and TRBJ2-5; 12 nucleotides match TRBD2. V was pared by 6 bases and J by 4 bases, with 9 bases of the junction left unmatched. This CDR3 has 16 residues. Germline V gene sequence: CDR1 SGHTA, CDR2 FQGNSA. The CDR3 protein is CASRASGGAIRETQYF. In DNA form, the CDR3 reads TGTGCCAGCAGGGCTAGCGGGGGGGCAATCCGAGAGACCCAGTACTTC.

This chain uses TRBV19 with TRBJ2-2, with 7 bases matching TRBD1. CDR1 LNHDA and CDR2 SQIVND come from the germline V gene (reference sequence). The length of the CDR3 is 15 residues. With V trimmed by 7 bases and J by 4 bases, 9 bases remained unmatched. This CDR3 is CASKRGGLRTGELFF. DNA of the CDR3: TGTGCCAGTAAAAGAGGGGGCTTACGCACCGGGGAGCTGTTTTTT.

The chain is built from TRBV5-4 and TRBJ1-2; D might be TRBD1 (5 bases). This CDR3 has 14 residues. Trimming removed 0 bases at V and 7 bases at J, with 13 bases between. Germline V gene lookup returns CDR1 SGHNT and CDR2 YYREEE (reference sequence). Here the CDR3 reads CASSLAGRGGGYTF. Written as DNA, the CDR3 is TGTGCCAGCAGCTTGGCCGGGAGGGGCGGTGGCTACACCTTC.

The chain links TRBV15 to TRBJ2-1; tentatively, D is TRBD1 (6 bases). Germline CDR1 LNHNV, CDR2 YYDKDF (reference sequence). Trimming removed 8 bases from V and 6 bases from J, with 20 bases in between. The CDR3 loop spans 15 amino acids. Written as DNA, the CDR3 is TGTGCCACCGCCCACGTCGGGACACTTGTCAATGAGCAGTTCTTC. This codes for CATAHVGTLVNEQFF.

The genes are TRBV13 and TRBJ1-1; weak D call: TRBD1 (5 bases). Trimming pared 1 base from V and 1 base from J, leaving 7 bases between. This CDR3 has 14 residues. Germline CDR1 reads PRHDT; CDR2 reads FYEKMQ (reference sequence). Here the CDR3 DNA reads TGTGCCAGCAGCTTAGTCGGGGGGAACACTGAAGCTTTCTTT. Translated: CASSLVGGNTEAFF.

V and J are TRBV9 and TRBJ2-4, with a weak D call TRBD1 (6 bases). The germline gives CDR1 SGDLS, CDR2 YYNGEE. Trimming left V 3 bases short and J 10 bases short, with 17 bases between. The CDR3 loop spans 14 amino acids. CDR3 residues: CASSGRDLQGIQYF. The CDR3 DNA reads as TGTGCCAGCAGCGGACGGGATCTACAGGGAATTCAGTACTTC.

The V call is TRBV24-1, the J call TRBJ2-3; D may be TRBD1 (7 bases). Trimming took 3 bases from V and 5 from J, leaving 14 bases between them. This CDR3 is built from 15 residues. CDR1 and CDR2 from the germline V gene are KGHDR and SFDVKD. Written as DNA, the CDR3 is TGTGCCACCAGTGATCCCGGGACAGCGGGAGATACGCAGTATTTT. Translated: CATSDPGTAGDTQYF.

This sequence joins TRBV19 and TRBJ1-1; possible D gene TRBD1, 5 bases. Germline CDR1 reads LNHDA; CDR2 reads SQIVND (reference sequence). The CDR3 loop spans 15 amino acids. V lost 10 bases to trimming and J lost 5 bases, with 23 bases between them. The CDR3 DNA reads as TGTGCCACCCTCCCCGGGGGAGGGTGGGAGACTGAAGCTTTCTTT. Translation gives CATLPGGGWETEAFF.

The chain recombines TRBV9 with TRBJ2-1, with TRBD2 matching over 10 bases. Looked up from germline, CDR1 is SGDLS and CDR2 is YYNGEE. The junction had 11 bases not matched to a gene; V was cut back by 4 bases and J by 7 bases. This CDR3 spans 16 amino acids. The CDR3 region is CASSPQRGGVINEQFF. The CDR3 nucleotides read TGTGCCAGCAGCCCACAGCGGGGGGGCGTGATAAATGAGCAGTTCTTC.

This clone showed up many times. The chain links TRBV2 to TRBJ1-2; D is possibly TRBD1 (6 bases). The CDR3 length is 16 residues. Germline CDR1 and CDR2: SNHLY and FYNNEI. The V gene lost 2 bases and the J gene lost 7 bases, with 20 bases spanning the gap. The CDR3 is CASSEILGQGRGGYTF. DNA for the CDR3: TGTGCCAGCAGTGAAATATTGGGGCAGGGGAGAGGTGGCTACACCTTC. Combining the CDR3 with reference TRBV2 and TRBJ1-2 gives the whole variable domain EPEVTQTPSHQVTQMGQEVILRCVPISNHLYFYWYRQILGQKVEFLVSFYNNEISEKSEIFDDQFSVERPDGSNFTLKIRSTKLEDSAMYFCASSEILGQGRGGYTFGSGTRLTVV.